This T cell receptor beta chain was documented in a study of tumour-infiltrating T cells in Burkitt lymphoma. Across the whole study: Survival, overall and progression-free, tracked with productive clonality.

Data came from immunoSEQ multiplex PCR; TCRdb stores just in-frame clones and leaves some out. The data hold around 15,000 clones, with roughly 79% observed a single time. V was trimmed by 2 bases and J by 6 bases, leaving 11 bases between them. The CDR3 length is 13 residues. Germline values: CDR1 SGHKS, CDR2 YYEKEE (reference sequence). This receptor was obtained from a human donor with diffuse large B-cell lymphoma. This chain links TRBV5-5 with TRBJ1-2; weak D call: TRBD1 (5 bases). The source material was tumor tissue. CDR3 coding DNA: TGTGCCAGCAGCTTCCAGGGATTGGATGGCTACACCTTC. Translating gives CASSFQGLDGYTF. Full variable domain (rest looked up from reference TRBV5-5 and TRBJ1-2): DAGVTQSPTHLIKTRGQQVTLRCSPISGHKSVSWYQQVLGQGPQFIFQYYEKEERGRGNFPDRFSARQFPNYSSELNVNALLLGDSALYLCASSFQGLDGYTFGSGTRLTVV.